This TCR beta chain was recovered during a study of patients and donors after allogeneic stem cell transplantation. V was trimmed by 6 bases and J by 10 bases, leaving 16 bases between them. Germline values: CDR1 MDHEN, CDR2 SYDVKM. The CDR3 loop spans 14 amino acids. TCRdb reanalysed the RT-PCR reads using MiXCR and keeps one entry per CDR3 protein. The data hold approximately 24,000 distinct CDR3 sequences, with roughly 43% observed a single time. The V gene is TRBV28, the J gene TRBJ1-6, with no clear D. The material sequenced was blood, either unsorted or a sorted T cell fraction (not recorded which). This receptor was identified in a human donor who was either an allogeneic HSCT recipient or a stem cell or donor lymphocyte infusion donor (not recorded which). It is not recorded whose cells these are; they may come from a transplant donor. This CDR3 reads CASSRTPERSPLHF. CDR3 in DNA: TGTGCCAGCAGCAGGACTCCCGAGCGGTCACCCCTCCACTTT.